A selection of T cell receptor beta chains follows, all from one sample in a study of cytomegalovirus exposure and HLA in healthy donors. Assay used: immunoSEQ multiplex PCR; TCRdb lists only in-frame clones, some missing. The sample contains about 240,000 clones, around 87% of which appear only once. The specimen was PBMCs. Every receptor here comes from a woman aged 25-40 years in good health and CMV-seropositive. The CDR3 runs from the conserved cysteine through the conserved F or W. The D gene is left open where the match is weak. The listing skips clone size in some rows; elsewhere it reads once, few, many or a size class.

cdr3_nt cdr3_aa v_call clone_size j_call d_call
TGTGCCAGCAGCTTAGGGGAGATCCTAGCGGGAGAGGCAGATACGCAGTATTTT CASSLGEILAGEADTQYF TRBV7-8 NA TRBJ2-3 TRBD2
TGTGCCAGCAGCCCGGGACTATACTACGAGCAGTACTTC CASSPGLYYEQYF TRBV5-6 NA TRBJ2-7 TRBD2
TGTGCCAGCAGTGGACAGTTGACGAACACTGAAGCTTTCTTT CASSGQLTNTEAFF TRBV6-1 NA TRBJ1-1 NA
TGTGCCAGTAGTATAGACGCGCAGGGGGCGAATAATGAGCAGTTCTTC CASSIDAQGANNEQFF TRBV19 NA TRBJ2-1 TRBD1
TGCGCCAGCAGCAGACAGGGTATGAACACTGAAGCTTTCTTT CASSRQGMNTEAFF TRBV5-1 NA TRBJ1-1 TRBD1
TGTGCCAGCAGCTTGGGCAAGGGGACACCGGAGAACACTGAAGCTTTCTTT CASSLGKGTPENTEAFF TRBV5-6 NA TRBJ1-1 NA
TGTGCCACCAGCAGAGGTATTATGGGACAGGGGGCAGATACGCAGTATTTT CATSRGIMGQGADTQYF TRBV15 NA TRBJ2-3 TRBD1
TGTGCCAGCAGGCACGGGACAGGATACGAGCAGTACTTC CASRHGTGYEQYF TRBV28 NA TRBJ2-7 TRBD1
TGTGCCAGCAGGCGCAATACTGGAGATACGCAGTATTTT CASRRNTGDTQYF TRBV27 NA TRBJ2-3 NA
TGTGCCAGCAGCCAAGTCGAGAATCCCTCCTACGAGCAGTACTTC CASSQVENPSYEQYF TRBV4-2 few TRBJ2-7 NA
TGCGCCAGCAGCGAAGCACAGGGTACCAACTATGGCTACACCTTC CASSEAQGTNYGYTF TRBV5-1 NA TRBJ1-2 NA
TGTGCCAGCAGGGTAGGAGCGGGAGGCAGGGAGACCCAGTACTTC CASRVGAGGRETQYF TRBV28 NA TRBJ2-5 TRBD2
TGTGCTTGGGGACAGTCTGACACTGAAGCTTTCTTT CAWGQSDTEAFF TRBV30 NA TRBJ1-1 TRBD1
TGTGCCACCAGCAGGGGACTAGCTGATACGCAGTATTTT CATSRGLADTQYF TRBV15 few TRBJ2-3 TRBD2
TGTGCCAGTAACGGGGGGAGGGCCTACGGTGAGCAGTTCTTC CASNGGRAYGEQFF TRBV19 NA TRBJ2-1 TRBD2
TGTGCCAGCAGCCCCCCGGGAGCGACCACCGGGGAGCTGTTTTTT CASSPPGATTGELFF TRBV6-5 NA TRBJ2-2 NA
TGTGCCAGTAGTACAGTCGGACAGGGGGCACACGAGCAGTACTTC CASSTVGQGAHEQYF TRBV19 few TRBJ2-7 TRBD1
TGTGCCAGCAGTGGACTAGCGGGAGGGTTCCAAGAGACCCAGTACTTC CASSGLAGGFQETQYF TRBV6-1 NA TRBJ2-5 TRBD2
TGCAGCGTTGCGCAGGCGCAGGAGACCCAGTACTTC CSVAQAQETQYF TRBV29-1 once TRBJ2-5 NA
TGTGCCAGCAGTGATTACCGGGGGGGAGCTTTCTTT CASSDYRGGAFF TRBV6-1 NA TRBJ1-1 NA
TGTGCCAGCTCGAAACTGACAGAGGTGCGAGAGACCCAGTACTTC CASSKLTEVRETQYF TRBV18 NA TRBJ2-5 NA
TGTGCCAGCAGTTGGGCAGAGTCAAATGGCTACACCTTC CASSWAESNGYTF TRBV27 once TRBJ1-2 NA
TGTGCCAGCAGTTTTGGGACAGGCAGCTCCTACGAGCAGTACTTC CASSFGTGSSYEQYF TRBV27 NA TRBJ2-7 TRBD1
TGTGCCAGCAGCGGCACTTACAATGAGCAGTTCTTC CASSGTYNEQFF TRBV9 NA TRBJ2-1 NA
TGTGCCAGCAGCCACCTACTAGCGGGAGGGCCCAACGAGCAGTTCTTC CASSHLLAGGPNEQFF TRBV11-2 NA TRBJ2-1 TRBD2
TGCGCCAGCAGCGCGCCAGGACAGGGCCCTTTGGGCTACACCTTC CASSAPGQGPLGYTF TRBV5-1 NA TRBJ1-2 TRBD1
TGTGCCAGCAGTAGCGGGGGGGGGTCCTACGAGCAGTACTTC CASSSGGGSYEQYF TRBV28 NA TRBJ2-7 TRBD2
TGTGCCAGCGGGAGTGTCTACGAGCAGTACTTC CASGSVYEQYF TRBV28 NA TRBJ2-7 NA
TGTGCCAGCAGTCTATCGACAGGGGGCAGCTATGGCTACACCTTC CASSLSTGGSYGYTF TRBV28 NA TRBJ1-2 TRBD1
TGCGCCAGCAGCTCCGGCCAGGGGGTCACTGAAGCTTTCTTT CASSSGQGVTEAFF TRBV5-1 NA TRBJ1-1 TRBD1